This T cell receptor (beta chain) was found in a study of shared clonotypes between healthy human individuals. The CDR3 is 14 residues long. The germline gives CDR1 LNHDA, CDR2 SQIVND (reference sequence). The table came from immunoSEQ multiplex PCR; TCRdb's copy has only in-frame clones and leaves some out. The sample carries more than 500,000 clones, about 95% recorded once. Terminally differentiated effector memory CD45RA+ cells were excluded by CCR7 positive selection of CD45RO-negative cells. This clone has a single count. The sequenced sample consisted of naive CD8+ T cells sorted from blood. The TCR sequence derives from a woman between 25 and 40 years old in good health. The chain joins TRBV19 to TRBJ2-5, with D tentatively TRBD2 (6 bases). The J call is in doubt because the DNA end fits TRBJ2-7 better. The CDR3 loop is CASSWGESTYEQYF. The CDR3 coding sequence is TGTGCCAGTAGCTGGGGGGAGTCTACCTACGAGCAGTACTTC.